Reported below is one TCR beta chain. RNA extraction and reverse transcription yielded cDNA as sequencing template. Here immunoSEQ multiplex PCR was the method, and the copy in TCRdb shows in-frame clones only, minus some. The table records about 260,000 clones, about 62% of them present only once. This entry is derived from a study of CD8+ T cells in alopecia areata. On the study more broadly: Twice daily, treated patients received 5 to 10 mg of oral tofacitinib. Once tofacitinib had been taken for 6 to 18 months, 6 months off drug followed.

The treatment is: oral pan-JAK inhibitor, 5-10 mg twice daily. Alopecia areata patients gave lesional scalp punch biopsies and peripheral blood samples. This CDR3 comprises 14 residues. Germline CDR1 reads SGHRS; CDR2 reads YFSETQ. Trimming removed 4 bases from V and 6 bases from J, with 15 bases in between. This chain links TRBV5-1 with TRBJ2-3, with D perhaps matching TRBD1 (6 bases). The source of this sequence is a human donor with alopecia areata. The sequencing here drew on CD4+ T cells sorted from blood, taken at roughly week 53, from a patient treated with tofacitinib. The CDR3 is CASSDHTGPDTQYF. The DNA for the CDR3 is TGCGCCAGCAGCGACCACACAGGGCCCGATACGCAGTATTTT. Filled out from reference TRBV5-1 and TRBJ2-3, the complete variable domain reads KAGVTQTPRYLIKTRGQQVTLSCSPISGHRSVSWYQQTPGQGLQFLFEYFSETQRNKGNFPGRFSGRQFSNSRSEMNVSTLELGDSALYLCASSDHTGPDTQYFGPGTRLTVL.